The entry that follows covers one TCR beta chain sequence. Its target is not known. At the Johns Hopkins FTIC core, DNA taken from cultured CD4+ T cells was sequenced by way of the Oncomine TCR Beta short-read assay. TCRdb re-analysed the PCR reads in MiXCR, keeping a single row per CDR3 protein. The table includes some 7,200 distinct CDR3 sequences, 37% detected once. Treatment denoted: approximately nine-day PBMC culture with coronavirus spike peptide pools or control peptides (ViraFEST assay). One should note that the unexposed donor's CD4+ T cells were collected before the COVID-19 pandemic (2011-2018). This entry comes from a study of vaccination and CD4 T cells after COVID-19. The sequencing input was CD4+ T cells from blood, cultured in vitro. This TCR came from a human donor in good health.

The CDR3 bases are TGTGCCAGCTGGACAGGGGGCAGCTACGAGCAGTACTTC. Its protein is CASWTGGSYEQYF. The chain combines TRBV27 with TRBJ2-7; 11 nucleotides agree with TRBD1. V gave up 8 bases and J gave up 3 bases; unmatched junction bases: 3. This CDR3 comprises 13 residues. Germline V gene sequence: CDR1 MNHEY, CDR2 SMNVEV (reference sequence).